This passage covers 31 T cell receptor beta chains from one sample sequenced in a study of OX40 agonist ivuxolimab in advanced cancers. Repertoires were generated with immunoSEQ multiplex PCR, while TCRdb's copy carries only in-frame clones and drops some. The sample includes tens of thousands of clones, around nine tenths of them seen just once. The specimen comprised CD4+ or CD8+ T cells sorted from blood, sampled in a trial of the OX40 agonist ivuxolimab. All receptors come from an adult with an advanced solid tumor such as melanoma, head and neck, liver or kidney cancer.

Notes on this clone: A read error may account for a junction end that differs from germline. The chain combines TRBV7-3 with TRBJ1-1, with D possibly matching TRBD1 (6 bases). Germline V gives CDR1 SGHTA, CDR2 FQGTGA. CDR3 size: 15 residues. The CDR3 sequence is CASSQGGPANTEAFF. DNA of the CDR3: TGCGCCAGCAGCCAAGGGGGGCCCGCGAACACTGAAGCTTTCTTT.

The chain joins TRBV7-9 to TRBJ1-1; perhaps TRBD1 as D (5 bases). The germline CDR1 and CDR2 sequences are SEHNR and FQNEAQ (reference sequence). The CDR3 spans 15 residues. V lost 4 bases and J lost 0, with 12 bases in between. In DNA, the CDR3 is TGTGCCAGCAGCTCCGGGACGATCATGAACACTGAAGCTTTCTTT. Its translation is CASSSGTIMNTEAFF.

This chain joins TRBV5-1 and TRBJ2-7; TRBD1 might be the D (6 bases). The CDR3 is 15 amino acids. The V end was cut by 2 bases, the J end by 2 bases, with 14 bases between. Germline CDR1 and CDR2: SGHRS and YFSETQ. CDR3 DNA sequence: TGCGCCAGCAGCTTCGCCCCGGGACAAACCTACGAGCAGTACTTC. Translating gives CASSFAPGQTYEQYF.

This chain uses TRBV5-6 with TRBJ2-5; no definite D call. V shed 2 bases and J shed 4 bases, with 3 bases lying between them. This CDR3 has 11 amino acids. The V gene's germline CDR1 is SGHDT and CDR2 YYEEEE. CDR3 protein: CASSFRETQYF. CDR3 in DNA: TGTGCCAGCAGCTTCAGAGAGACCCAGTACTTC.

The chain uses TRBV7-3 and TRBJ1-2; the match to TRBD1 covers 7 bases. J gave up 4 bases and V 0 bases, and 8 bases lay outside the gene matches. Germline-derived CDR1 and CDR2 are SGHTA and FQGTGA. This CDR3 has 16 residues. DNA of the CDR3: TGTGCCAGCAGCTTAACTGGGGACACAGGGGCCTATGGCTACACCTTC. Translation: CASSLTGDTGAYGYTF. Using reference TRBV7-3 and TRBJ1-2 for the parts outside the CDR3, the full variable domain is GAGVSQTPSNKVTEKGKYVELRCDPISGHTALYWYRQSLGQGPEFLIYFQGTGAADDSGLPNDRFFAVRPEGSVSTLKIQRTERGDSAVYLCASSLTGDTGAYGYTFGSGTRLTVV.

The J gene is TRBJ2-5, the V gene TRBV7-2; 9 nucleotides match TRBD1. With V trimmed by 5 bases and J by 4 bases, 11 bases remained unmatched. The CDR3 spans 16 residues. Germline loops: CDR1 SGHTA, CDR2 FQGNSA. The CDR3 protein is CASSETDRGRRETQYF. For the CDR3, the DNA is TGTGCCAGCAGCGAGACGGACAGGGGAAGAAGAGAGACCCAGTACTTC.

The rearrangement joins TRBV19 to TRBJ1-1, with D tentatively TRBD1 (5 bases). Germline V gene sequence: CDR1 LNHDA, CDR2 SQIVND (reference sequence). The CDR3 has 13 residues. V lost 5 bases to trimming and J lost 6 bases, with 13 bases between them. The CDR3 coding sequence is TGTGCCAGTAGTTACCACGGGGGGTCTGAAGCTTTCTTT. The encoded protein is CASSYHGGSEAFF.

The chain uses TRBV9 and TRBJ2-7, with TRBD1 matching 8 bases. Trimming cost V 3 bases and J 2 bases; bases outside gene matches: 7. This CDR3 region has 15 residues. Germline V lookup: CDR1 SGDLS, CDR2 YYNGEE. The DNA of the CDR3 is TGTGCCAGCAGCGCCGGGGACAGGCTCACCTACGAGCAGTACTTC. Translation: CASSAGDRLTYEQYF.

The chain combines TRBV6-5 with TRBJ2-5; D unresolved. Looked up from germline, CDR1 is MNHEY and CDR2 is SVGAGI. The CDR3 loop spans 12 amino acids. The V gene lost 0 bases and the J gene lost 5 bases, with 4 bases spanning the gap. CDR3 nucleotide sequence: TGTGCCAGCAGTTACTCGCGGGAGACCCAGTACTTC. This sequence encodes CASSYSRETQYF.

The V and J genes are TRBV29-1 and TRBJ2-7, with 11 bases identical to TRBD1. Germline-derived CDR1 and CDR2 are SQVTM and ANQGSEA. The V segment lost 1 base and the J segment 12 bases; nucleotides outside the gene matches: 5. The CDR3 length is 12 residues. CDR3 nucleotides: TGCAGCGTTGAAGGGGACAGGGGGGGGCTGTACTTC. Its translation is CSVEGDRGGLYF.

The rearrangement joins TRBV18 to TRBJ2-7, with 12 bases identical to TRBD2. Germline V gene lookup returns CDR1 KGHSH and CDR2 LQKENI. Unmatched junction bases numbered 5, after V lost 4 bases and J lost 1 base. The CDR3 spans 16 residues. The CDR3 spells CASSLRTSGISYEQYF. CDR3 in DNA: TGTGCCAGCTCACTTAGGACTAGCGGGATTTCCTACGAGCAGTACTTC.

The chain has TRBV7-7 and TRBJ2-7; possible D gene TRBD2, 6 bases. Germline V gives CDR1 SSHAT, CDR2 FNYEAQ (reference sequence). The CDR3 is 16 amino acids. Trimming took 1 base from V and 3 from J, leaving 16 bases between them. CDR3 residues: CASSLGSGPGLYEQYF. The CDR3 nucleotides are TGTGCCAGCAGCTTAGGATCCGGTCCGGGACTCTACGAGCAGTACTTC.

CDR3 residues: CASSFSGYEQFF. The CDR3 DNA reads as TGTGCCAGCAGTTTCTCTGGCTATGAGCAGTTCTTC. The chain is built from TRBV27 and TRBJ2-1; D remains ambiguous. Trimming took 3 bases from V and 8 from J, leaving 8 bases between them. Germline-derived CDR1 and CDR2 are MNHEY and SMNVEV (reference sequence). The CDR3 runs to 12 residues.

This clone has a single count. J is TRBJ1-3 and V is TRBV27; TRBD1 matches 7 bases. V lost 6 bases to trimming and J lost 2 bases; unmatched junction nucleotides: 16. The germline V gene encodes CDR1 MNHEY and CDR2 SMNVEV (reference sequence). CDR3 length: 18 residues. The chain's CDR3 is CASSPPRPGQNTGNTIYF. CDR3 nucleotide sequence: TGTGCCAGCAGCCCCCCCCGTCCGGGACAGAACACTGGAAACACCATATATTTT.

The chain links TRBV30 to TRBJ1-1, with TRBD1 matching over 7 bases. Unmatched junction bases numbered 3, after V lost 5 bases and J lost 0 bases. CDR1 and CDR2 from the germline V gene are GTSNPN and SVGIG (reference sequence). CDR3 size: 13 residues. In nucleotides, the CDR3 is TGTGCCTGGGGGGACAGCATGAACACTGAAGCTTTCTTT. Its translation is CAWGDSMNTEAFF. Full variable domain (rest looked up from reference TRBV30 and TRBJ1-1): SQTIHQWPATLVQPVGSPLSLECTVEGTSNPNLYWYRQAAGRGLQLLFYSVGIGQISSEVPQNLSASRPQDRQFILSSKKLLLSDSGFYLCAWGDSMNTEAFFGQGTRLTVV.

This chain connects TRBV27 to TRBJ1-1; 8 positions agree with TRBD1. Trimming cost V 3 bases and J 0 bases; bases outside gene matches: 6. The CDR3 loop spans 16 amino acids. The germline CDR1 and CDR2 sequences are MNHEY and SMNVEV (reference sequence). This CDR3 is CASSFYDRGMNTEAFF. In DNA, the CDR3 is TGTGCCAGCAGTTTCTATGACAGGGGTATGAACACTGAAGCTTTCTTT.

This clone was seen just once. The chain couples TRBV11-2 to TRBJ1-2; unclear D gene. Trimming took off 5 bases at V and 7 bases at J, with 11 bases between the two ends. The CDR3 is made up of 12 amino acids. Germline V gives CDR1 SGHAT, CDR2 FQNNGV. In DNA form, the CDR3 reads TGTGCCAGCAGCGCCGGGTTGAGTGGCTACACCTTC. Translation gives CASSAGLSGYTF.

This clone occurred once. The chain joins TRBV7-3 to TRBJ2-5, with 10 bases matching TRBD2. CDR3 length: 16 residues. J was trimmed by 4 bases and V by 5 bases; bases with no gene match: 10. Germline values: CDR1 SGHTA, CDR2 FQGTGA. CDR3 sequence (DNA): TGTGCCAGCAGCCGTAGCGGGAGGCCCCCTGGAGAGACCCAGTACTTC. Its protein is CASSRSGRPPGETQYF.

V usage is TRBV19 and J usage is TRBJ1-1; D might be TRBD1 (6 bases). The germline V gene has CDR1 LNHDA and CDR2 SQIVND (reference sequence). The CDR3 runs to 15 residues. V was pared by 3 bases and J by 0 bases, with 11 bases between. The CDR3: CASSIPRGLNTEAFF. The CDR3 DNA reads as TGTGCCAGTAGTATCCCAAGGGGGTTGAACACTGAAGCTTTCTTT.

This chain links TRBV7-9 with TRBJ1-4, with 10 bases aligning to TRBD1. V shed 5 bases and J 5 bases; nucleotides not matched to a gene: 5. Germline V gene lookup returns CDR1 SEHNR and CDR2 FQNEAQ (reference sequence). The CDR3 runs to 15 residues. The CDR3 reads CASSRRTGGNEKLFF. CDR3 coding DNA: TGTGCCAGCAGCCGGCGGACAGGGGGGAATGAAAAACTGTTTTTT.

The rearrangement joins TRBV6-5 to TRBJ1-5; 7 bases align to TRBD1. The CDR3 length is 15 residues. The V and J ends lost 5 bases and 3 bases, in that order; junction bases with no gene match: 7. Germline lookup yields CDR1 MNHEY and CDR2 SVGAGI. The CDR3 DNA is TGTGCCAGCAGTCCCTTTCAGGGGGTCAATCAGCCCCAGCATTTT. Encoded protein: CASSPFQGVNQPQHF.

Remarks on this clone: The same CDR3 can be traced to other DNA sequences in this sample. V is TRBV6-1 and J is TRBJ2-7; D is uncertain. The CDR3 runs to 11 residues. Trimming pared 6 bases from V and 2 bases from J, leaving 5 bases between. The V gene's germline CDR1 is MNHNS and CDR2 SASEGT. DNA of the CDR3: TGTGCCAGCAGCCCAGCCTACGAGCAGTACTTC. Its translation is CASSPAYEQYF.

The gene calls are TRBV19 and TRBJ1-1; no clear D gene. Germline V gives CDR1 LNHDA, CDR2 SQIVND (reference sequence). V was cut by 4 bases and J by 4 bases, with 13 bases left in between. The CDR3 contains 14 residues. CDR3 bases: TGTGCCAGTAGTAGGTATTCCGGGTTCACTGAAGCTTTCTTT. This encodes CASSRYSGFTEAFF.

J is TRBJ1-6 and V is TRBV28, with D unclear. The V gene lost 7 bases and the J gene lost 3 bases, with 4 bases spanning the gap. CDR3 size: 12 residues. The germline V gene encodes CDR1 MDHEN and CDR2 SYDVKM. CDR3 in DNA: TGTGCCAGCAAAGACTATAATTCACCCCTCCACTTT. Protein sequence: CASKDYNSPLHF.

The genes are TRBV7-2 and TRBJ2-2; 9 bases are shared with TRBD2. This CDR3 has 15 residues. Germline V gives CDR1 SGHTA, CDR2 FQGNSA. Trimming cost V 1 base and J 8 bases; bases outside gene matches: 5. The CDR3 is CASSLVGLATGELFF. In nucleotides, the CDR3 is TGTGCCAGCAGCTTAGTTGGACTAGCGACGGGGGAGCTGTTTTTT. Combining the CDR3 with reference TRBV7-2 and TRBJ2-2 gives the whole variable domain GAGVSQSPSNKVTEKGKDVELRCDPISGHTALYWYRQSLGQGLEFLIYFQGNSAPDKSGLPSDRFSAERTGGSVSTLTIQRTQQEDSAVYLCASSLVGLATGELFFGEGSRLTVL.

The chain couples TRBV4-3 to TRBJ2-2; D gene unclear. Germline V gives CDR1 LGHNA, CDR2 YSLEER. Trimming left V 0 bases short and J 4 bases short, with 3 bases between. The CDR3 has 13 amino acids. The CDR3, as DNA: TGCGCCAGCAGCCAAGATCCCACCGGGGAGCTGTTTTTT. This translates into CASSQDPTGELFF.

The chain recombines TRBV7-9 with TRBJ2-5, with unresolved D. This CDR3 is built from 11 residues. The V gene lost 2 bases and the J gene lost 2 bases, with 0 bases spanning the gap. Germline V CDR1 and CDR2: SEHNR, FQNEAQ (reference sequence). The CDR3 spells CASSLQETQYF. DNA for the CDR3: TGTGCCAGCAGCTTACAAGAGACCCAGTACTTC.

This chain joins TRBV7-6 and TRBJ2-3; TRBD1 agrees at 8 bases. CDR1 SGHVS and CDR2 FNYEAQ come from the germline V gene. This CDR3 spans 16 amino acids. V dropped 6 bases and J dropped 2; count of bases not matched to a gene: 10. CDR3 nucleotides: TGTGCCAGCAGTCGATATCAGGGGGCGTCCACAGATACGCAGTATTTT. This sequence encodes CASSRYQGASTDTQYF.

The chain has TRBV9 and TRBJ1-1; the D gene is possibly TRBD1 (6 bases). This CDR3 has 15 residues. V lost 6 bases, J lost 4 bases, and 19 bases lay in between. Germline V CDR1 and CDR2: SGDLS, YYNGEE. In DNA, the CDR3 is TGTGCCAGCACCCCCGGGGGGGCGTGGGGCACTGAAGCTTTCTTT. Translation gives CASTPGGAWGTEAFF.

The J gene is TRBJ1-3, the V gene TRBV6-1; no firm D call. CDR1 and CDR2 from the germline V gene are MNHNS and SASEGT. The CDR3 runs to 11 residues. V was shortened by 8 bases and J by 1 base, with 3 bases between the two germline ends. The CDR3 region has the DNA TGTGCCAGCCGGTCTGGAAACACCATATATTTT. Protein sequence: CASRSGNTIYF.

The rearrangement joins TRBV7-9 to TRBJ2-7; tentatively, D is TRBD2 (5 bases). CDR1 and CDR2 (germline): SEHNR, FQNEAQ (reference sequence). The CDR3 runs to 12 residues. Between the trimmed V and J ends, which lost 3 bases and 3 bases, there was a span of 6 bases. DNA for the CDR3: TGTGCCAGCAGCTTCCGGGACTACGAGCAGTACTTC. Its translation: CASSFRDYEQYF.